One T cell receptor beta chain is described in this entry. Measured with immunoSEQ multiplex PCR; TCRdb has only the in-frame clones, and not every one. The sample lists 200,000 or so clones, 80% to 90% occurring once. The CDR3 loop spans 13 amino acids. Germline CDR1 is SNHLY and CDR2 is FYNNEI. Trimming removed 4 bases from V and 4 bases from J, with 10 bases in between. These data come from a study of blood T cell repertoires in COVID-19. Study overall: COVID-19 samples from acute and convalescent phases originated in the United States, Italy and Spain. PBMCs, B-cell-depleted T cells, or T cells provided the cDNA or gDNA that made up the material.

This sequence joins TRBV2 and TRBJ1-1; TRBD1 might be the D (5 bases). The sequence was collected from a woman in her forties with acute COVID-19. The sample taken for sequencing was PBMCs or T cells enriched from blood (not recorded which). The CDR3: CASSGQGITEAFF. For the CDR3, the DNA is TGTGCCAGCAGTGGGCAGGGAATCACTGAAGCTTTCTTT.